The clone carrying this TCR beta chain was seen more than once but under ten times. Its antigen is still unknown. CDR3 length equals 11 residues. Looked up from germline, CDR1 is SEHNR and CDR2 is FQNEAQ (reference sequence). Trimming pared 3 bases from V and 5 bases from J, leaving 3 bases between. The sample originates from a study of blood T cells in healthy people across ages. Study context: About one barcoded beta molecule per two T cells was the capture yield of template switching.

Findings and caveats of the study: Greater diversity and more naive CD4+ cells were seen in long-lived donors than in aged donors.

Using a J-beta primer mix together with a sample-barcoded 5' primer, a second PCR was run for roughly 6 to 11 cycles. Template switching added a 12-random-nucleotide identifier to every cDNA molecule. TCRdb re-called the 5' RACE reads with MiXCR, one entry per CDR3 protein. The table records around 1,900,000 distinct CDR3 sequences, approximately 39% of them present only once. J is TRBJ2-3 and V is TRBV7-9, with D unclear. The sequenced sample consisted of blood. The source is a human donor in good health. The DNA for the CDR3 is TGTGCCAGCAGCTTTAAAGATACGCAGTATTTT. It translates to CASSFKDTQYF.